The 32 T cell receptor beta chains in this list originate from one sample, sequenced in a study of cytomegalovirus exposure and HLA in healthy donors. TCRdb's copy holds only in-frame clones and misses some; the assay was immunoSEQ multiplex PCR. The data hold 55,000 to 70,000 clones, with almost 95% observed a single time. The sequenced sample was PBMCs. Receptors were obtained from a man younger than 35 in good health and CMV-seropositive.

The gene calls are TRBV27 and TRBJ1-1, with 10 nucleotides matching TRBD1. This CDR3 spans 14 amino acids. Germline V CDR1 and CDR2: MNHEY, SMNVEV (reference sequence). The V gene end was trimmed by 5 bases and the J gene end by 6 bases; junction bases not matched to a gene: 6. CDR3 protein: CASSVRDRGAEAFF. In nucleotides, the CDR3 is TGTGCCAGCAGTGTAAGGGACAGGGGCGCTGAAGCTTTCTTT.

J is TRBJ2-7 and V is TRBV27; tentatively, D is TRBD2 (5 bases). The CDR3 runs 14 residues. V lost 1 base to trimming and J lost 2 bases, with 9 bases between them. CDR1 MNHEY and CDR2 SMNVEV come from the germline V gene (reference sequence). CDR3 sequence (DNA): TGTGCCAGCAGTTTATTTGGAGGCCCCTACGAGCAGTACTTC. Translation: CASSLFGGPYEQYF.

V is TRBV28 and J is TRBJ2-5; 7 positions agree with TRBD1. The CDR3 spans 18 residues. In germline, CDR1 is MDHEN, CDR2 SYDVKM. V was pared by 1 base and J by 4 bases, with 15 bases of the junction left unmatched. The CDR3 loop reads CASSLLAPQQGTLETQYF. The CDR3, as DNA: TGTGCCAGCAGTTTATTAGCCCCCCAACAGGGGACGTTAGAGACCCAGTACTTC.

The chain employs TRBV4-2 and TRBJ2-7; 9 positions match TRBD2. Germline V CDR1 and CDR2: LGHNA, YNFKEQ. Trimming cost V 1 base and J 6 bases; bases outside gene matches: 4. This CDR3 has 14 amino acids. CDR3 amino acids: CASSQGNSGSEQYF. The CDR3 DNA reads TGTGCCAGCAGCCAAGGTAATAGCGGGAGCGAGCAGTACTTC.

The CDR3 loop reads CASSYETGGLYEQYF. CDR3 nucleotides: TGTGCCAGCAGTTACGAAACGGGGGGCCTCTACGAGCAGTACTTC. The J gene is TRBJ2-7, the V gene TRBV6-5; D is perhaps TRBD2 (7 bases). Per the germline V gene, CDR1 is MNHEY and CDR2 is SVGAGI. This CDR3 is 15 amino acids long. V lost 2 bases to trimming and J lost 3 bases, with 14 bases between them.

The rearrangement joins TRBV15 to TRBJ2-7, with TRBD2 identical over 13 bases. J gave up 4 bases and V 5 bases, and 5 bases lay outside the gene matches. The CDR3 is 15 amino acids. CDR1 is LNHNV and CDR2 is YYDKDF in the germline V gene (reference sequence). The CDR3 loop reads CATSVRTSGRYEQYF. CDR3 nucleotides: TGTGCCACCAGCGTCAGGACTAGCGGGAGATACGAGCAGTACTTC.

The gene calls are TRBV5-1 and TRBJ1-1; TRBD1 is a possible D gene (5 bases). The germline V and J ends were trimmed by 1 base and 3 bases, with 16 bases remaining between them. There are 16 residues in the CDR3. Germline V gene sequence: CDR1 SGHRS, CDR2 YFSETQ. CDR3 nucleotides: TGCGCCAGCAGCTTGAGGGCACGGGGGGACCACACTGAAGCTTTCTTT. This encodes CASSLRARGDHTEAFF.

The V call is TRBV28, the J call TRBJ2-5; D may be TRBD1 (5 bases). Per the germline V gene, CDR1 is MDHEN and CDR2 is SYDVKM. The CDR3 runs 15 residues. Trimming removed 3 bases at V and 4 bases at J, with 15 bases between. CDR3 loop: CASSLLQGFRETQYF. The CDR3 coding sequence is TGTGCCAGCAGTTTGCTTCAGGGATTTCGAGAGACCCAGTACTTC.

This clone was counted a single time. This chain joins TRBV15 and TRBJ2-7; D is unresolved. CDR3 length: 16 residues. The V gene's germline CDR1 is LNHNV and CDR2 YYDKDF (reference sequence). Trimming cost V 0 bases and J 2 bases, with 14 bases left between them. The DNA of the CDR3 is TGTGCCACCAGCAGAGATCTTACATCTGGCCCCTACGAGCAGTACTTC. The encoded protein is CATSRDLTSGPYEQYF.

The rearrangement joins TRBV5-1 to TRBJ2-3; TRBD1 matches at 9 bases. The CDR3 length is 16 residues. CDR1 and CDR2 from the germline V gene are SGHRS and YFSETQ. Losses at the gene ends were 7 bases for V and 0 bases for J; bases not matched to a gene: 9. The CDR3 DNA is TGCGCCAGCCGATCAGGGGGGACAGGGAGCACAGATACGCAGTATTTT. Translated, it gives CASRSGGTGSTDTQYF.

The chain carries TRBV11-2 and TRBJ1-5, with no clear D. Trimming took 4 bases from V and 3 from J, leaving 7 bases between them. Germline loops: CDR1 SGHAT, CDR2 FQNNGV. The CDR3 covers 13 residues. The CDR3 DNA is TGTGCCAGCAGCTATGGAGCCAATCAGCCCCAGCATTTT. It encodes CASSYGANQPQHF.

This clone showed up just once. The rearrangement joins TRBV28 to TRBJ1-2, with a tentative D call TRBD1 (5 bases). This CDR3 contains 15 residues. V was clipped by 7 bases and J by 8 bases, with 23 bases between them. Germline V gene data show CDR1 as MDHEN and CDR2 as SYDVKM. The chain's CDR3 is CASTDFTREGKGYTF. The DNA for the CDR3 is TGTGCCAGCACCGATTTTACCAGGGAGGGGAAGGGCTACACCTTC.

This clone was observed once. The chain is built from TRBV5-4 and TRBJ1-3; 10 bases are a match to TRBD1. The CDR3 length is 14 residues. The germline gives CDR1 SGHNT, CDR2 YYREEE (reference sequence). The trim removed 6 bases at V and 2 bases at J, leaving 2 bases unmatched. The CDR3 DNA follows: TGTGCCAGCAACGGACAGGGGGCTGGAAACACCATATATTTT. Encoded protein: CASNGQGAGNTIYF.

The rearrangement links TRBV4-1 to TRBJ2-1; tentative D call: TRBD2 (5 bases). The CDR3 sequence is 16 residues long. V shed 4 bases and J shed 0 bases, with 13 bases lying between them. Germline V gene lookup returns CDR1 MGHRA and CDR2 YSYEKL. CDR3 protein: CASSRQSEVSYNEQFF. CDR3 bases: TGCGCCAGCAGCCGTCAGTCGGAGGTCTCCTACAATGAGCAGTTCTTC.

The gene calls are TRBV29-1 and TRBJ1-1; D is undetermined. Trimming shortened V by 3 bases and J by 6 bases, and 17 bases separated the two germline ends. CDR1 and CDR2 from the germline V gene are SQVTM and ANQGSEA. The CDR3 runs 14 residues. CDR3 nucleotides: TGCAGCGTTGATTCAGCCTCTCGGAGTTCTGAAGCTTTCTTT. As protein: CSVDSASRSSEAFF.

The chain employs TRBV2 and TRBJ1-4; D unclear. Germline V lookup: CDR1 SNHLY, CDR2 FYNNEI. The CDR3 runs 15 residues. V was trimmed by 1 base and J by 4 bases, leaving 10 bases between them. CDR3: CASSEDRGINEKLFF. CDR3 DNA: TGTGCCAGCAGTGAAGATCGGGGAATTAATGAAAAACTGTTTTTT.

The chain combines TRBV18 with TRBJ2-7, with TRBD2 matching over 9 bases. V lost 4 bases, J lost 6 bases, and 7 bases stayed unmatched. The CDR3 totals 14 residues. Germline V gives CDR1 KGHSH, CDR2 LQKENI. In DNA form, the CDR3 reads TGTGCCAGCTCACGTGGCGGGAGGGCAAGCGAGCAGTACTTC. Translation: CASSRGGRASEQYF. The entire variable domain, with the rest obtained from reference TRBV18 and TRBJ2-7, is as follows: NAGVMQNPRHLVRRRGQEARLRCSPMKGHSHVYWYRQLPEEGLKFMVYLQKENIIDESGMPKERFSAEFPKEGPSILRIQQVVRGDSAAYFCASSRGGRASEQYFGPGTRLTVT.

The chain combines TRBV4-2 with TRBJ1-4; 10 positions agree with TRBD1. CDR3 length: 14 amino acids. Germline CDR1 reads LGHNA; CDR2 reads YNFKEQ. Trimming took 1 base from V and 8 from J; bases not matched to a gene: 1. The CDR3 loop reads CASSQGQGAEKLFF. The DNA for the CDR3 is TGTGCCAGCAGCCAAGGACAGGGGGCCGAAAAACTGTTTTTT.

The V gene is TRBV6-5, the J gene TRBJ2-7, with 13 bases identical to TRBD2. Trimming at V came to 4 bases and at J to 2 bases, leaving 2 bases not matched to a gene. The CDR3 is 15 amino acids. CDR1 and CDR2 from the germline V gene are MNHEY and SVGAGI. Here the CDR3 DNA reads TGTGCCAGCAGTTTGACTAGCGGGAGGACCTACGAGCAGTACTTC. Protein sequence: CASSLTSGRTYEQYF.

V and J are TRBV19 and TRBJ2-1; 8 nucleotides line up with TRBD1. V trimming: 7 bases; J trimming: 1 base; junction bases outside the gene matches: 6. This CDR3 has 15 residues. Per germline, CDR1 LNHDA and CDR2 SQIVND (reference sequence). CDR3 amino acids: CASTITGGSYNEQFF. The DNA of the CDR3 is TGTGCCAGTACCATTACAGGGGGGTCCTACAATGAGCAGTTCTTC.

The chain links TRBV5-5 to TRBJ1-2, with 7 bases fitting TRBD1. This CDR3 is built from 16 residues. V dropped 4 bases and J dropped 5; count of bases not matched to a gene: 14. Germline V gives CDR1 SGHKS, CDR2 YYEKEE (reference sequence). CDR3 nucleotide sequence: TGTGCCAGCAGCCCTACGTCTCGGGACAGTTCTTATGGCTACACCTTC. This encodes CASSPTSRDSSYGYTF.

The genes are TRBV28 and TRBJ2-2; the match to TRBD1 covers 7 bases. CDR1 is MDHEN and CDR2 is SYDVKM in the germline V gene. The CDR3 totals 16 residues. V lost 4 bases to trimming and J lost 3 bases; unmatched junction nucleotides: 8. CDR3 in DNA: TGTGCCAGCAGTTCTTTGGGACAGAGGGACACCGGGGAGCTGTTTTTT. Translating gives CASSSLGQRDTGELFF.

The chain is built from TRBV11-2 and TRBJ2-7; D remains unclear. Germline CDR1 reads SGHAT; CDR2 reads FQNNGV. V was cut by 1 base and J by 6 bases, with 7 bases left in between. The CDR3 is 12 residues long. The CDR3 DNA reads TGTGCCAGCAGCTTAGGAGACTCCGAGCAGTACTTC. Amino acids: CASSLGDSEQYF.

This clone was detected once. The V gene is TRBV6-1, the J gene TRBJ2-2; 13 bases map to TRBD2. The V gene's germline CDR1 is MNHNS and CDR2 SASEGT. The length of the CDR3 is 18 residues. Trimming took 2 bases from V and 4 from J; bases not matched to a gene: 7. DNA of the CDR3: TGTGCCAGCAGTGAATTAAGGGGACTAGCGGGATCCACCGGGGAGCTGTTTTTT. Its translation is CASSELRGLAGSTGELFF.

The J gene is TRBJ2-3, the V gene TRBV15, with unresolved D. The V gene lost 8 bases and the J gene lost 4 bases, with 10 bases spanning the gap. In germline, CDR1 is LNHNV, CDR2 YYDKDF (reference sequence). CDR3 length: 12 amino acids. CDR3 bases: TGTGCCACCCGCGGCGGTCCAGATACGCAGTATTTT. Residues: CATRGGPDTQYF.

The J gene is TRBJ1-3, the V gene TRBV18; 7 nucleotides line up with TRBD1. The ends lost 3 bases at V and 1 base at J; junction bases unmatched: 3. The CDR3 length is 15 residues. Germline CDR1 is KGHSH and CDR2 is LQKENI. The CDR3 sequence is CASSPVTGSGNTIYF. In DNA, the CDR3 is TGTGCCAGCTCACCGGTGACAGGGTCTGGAAACACCATATATTTT.

In DNA, the CDR3 is TGTGCCAGCAGCCAATGGCTAGCGGGAGGCGGCGGGGAGCTGTTTTTT. This gives the protein CASSQWLAGGGGELFF. The chain carries TRBV4-2 and TRBJ2-2; 11 nucleotides align to TRBD2. Trimming at V came to 2 bases and at J to 7 bases, leaving 6 bases not matched to a gene. Germline-derived CDR1 and CDR2 are LGHNA and YNFKEQ. The CDR3 totals 16 residues.

This chain connects TRBV5-5 to TRBJ2-3, with TRBD2 identical over 9 bases. The germline gives CDR1 SGHKS, CDR2 YYEKEE (reference sequence). V lost 2 bases, J lost 2 bases, and 9 bases stayed unmatched. The CDR3 runs 17 residues. CDR3 coding DNA: TGTGCCAGCAGCTTAGTCCCTAGCGGGGCCTCCACAGATACGCAGTATTTT. Protein: CASSLVPSGASTDTQYF.

J is TRBJ2-7 and V is TRBV5-6; the D gene is possibly TRBD1 (6 bases). Trimming left V 0 bases short and J 3 bases short, with 10 bases between. The CDR3 totals 14 residues. Germline V gives CDR1 SGHDT, CDR2 YYEEEE. The CDR3 nucleotides are TGTGCCAGCAGCTTGGTTGGACAGTTCTACGAGCAGTACTTC. It is translated as CASSLVGQFYEQYF.

The table lists this clone with a count of one. V usage is TRBV5-1 and J usage is TRBJ2-4, with 10 bases lining up with TRBD1. In germline, CDR1 is SGHRS, CDR2 YFSETQ. The CDR3 runs 15 residues. V was pared by 4 bases and J by 8 bases, with 9 bases of the junction left unmatched. In DNA, the CDR3 is TGCGCCAGCAGCGTCGGACAGGGGGTGATGGACATTCAGTACTTC. This encodes CASSVGQGVMDIQYF.

The V gene is TRBV6-5, the J gene TRBJ2-6, with D unresolved. V was cut by 6 bases and J by 4 bases, with 13 bases left in between. The germline V gene has CDR1 MNHEY and CDR2 SVGAGI. The CDR3 runs to 15 residues. CDR3 DNA: TGTGCCAGCAGCTCCGACAATCGCGGGGCCAACGTCCTGACTTTC. The encoded protein is CASSSDNRGANVLTF.

The J gene is TRBJ2-7, the V gene TRBV6-5, with 11 bases identical to TRBD1. V shed 7 bases, J shed 7 bases, and the junction held 6 bases outside the gene matches. From germline, CDR1 is MNHEY and CDR2 SVGAGI. There are 13 residues in the CDR3. CDR3 DNA sequence: TGTGCCAGCACTCGGACAGGGGGCGGGGAGCAGTACTTC. It yields the protein CASTRTGGGEQYF.